The T cell receptor beta chain under discussion was sequenced for a study of OX40 agonist ivuxolimab in advanced cancers. This CDR3 is 15 amino acids long. Trimming shortened V by 6 bases and J by 4 bases, and 17 bases separated the two germline ends. CDR1 is MGHRA and CDR2 is YSYEKL in the germline V gene. Profiled with immunoSEQ multiplex PCR; TCRdb holds only in-frame clones, not every one. The data contain approximately 50,000 clones, roughly 91% of them singletons. Study-wide results and limits: It was also the case that some nonresponders had low normalized T-cell clonal expansion. Researchers did not establish what antigens the expanded peripheral T cells target.

Turning to this clone: Its target is not known.

The TCR comes from an adult with an advanced solid tumor such as melanoma, head and neck, liver or kidney cancer. Source: CD4+ or CD8+ T cells sorted from blood, taken in a trial of the OX40 agonist ivuxolimab. The V call is TRBV4-1, the J call TRBJ2-3; a weak D match, TRBD2 (7 bases). CDR3 amino acids: CASRVWGGAPDTQYF. CDR3 coding DNA: TGCGCCAGCAGGGTCTGGGGGGGGGCCCCAGATACGCAGTATTTT.